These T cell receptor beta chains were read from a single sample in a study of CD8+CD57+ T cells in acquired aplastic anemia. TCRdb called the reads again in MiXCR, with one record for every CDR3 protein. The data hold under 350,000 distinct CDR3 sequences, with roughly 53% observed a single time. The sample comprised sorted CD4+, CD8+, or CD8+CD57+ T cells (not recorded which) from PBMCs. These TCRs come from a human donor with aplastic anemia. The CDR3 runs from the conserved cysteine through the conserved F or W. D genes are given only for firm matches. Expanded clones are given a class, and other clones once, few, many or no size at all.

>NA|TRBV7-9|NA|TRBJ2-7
CASSPIGGTHEQYF
TGTGCCAGCAGCCCGATCGGGGGCACCCACGAGCAGTACTTC
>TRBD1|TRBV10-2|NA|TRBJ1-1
CASRQGPMDTEAFF
TGCGCCAGCAGACAGGGGCCCATGGACACTGAAGCTTTCTTT
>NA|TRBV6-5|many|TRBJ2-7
CASSPGTPSYEQYF
TGTGCCAGCAGTCCCGGGACACCAAGCTACGAGCAGTACTTC
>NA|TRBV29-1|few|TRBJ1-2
CSVDQGWYGYTF
TGCAGCGTCGACCAGGGATGGTATGGCTACACCTTC
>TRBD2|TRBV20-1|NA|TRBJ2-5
CSAEPRTSGRGAYQETQYF
TGCAGTGCCGAACCCCGGACTAGCGGGAGAGGGGCGTACCAAGAGACCCAGTACTTC
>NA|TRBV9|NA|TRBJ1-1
CASSVVQGNTEAFF
TGTGCCAGCAGCGTCGTACAGGGGAACACTGAAGCTTTCTTT
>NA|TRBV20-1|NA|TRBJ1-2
CSARDEGDYGYTF
TGCAGTGCTAGAGATGAAGGAGACTATGGCTACACCTTC
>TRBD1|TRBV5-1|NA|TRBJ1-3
CASGLDRVSGNTIYF
TGCGCCAGCGGCTTGGACAGGGTATCAGGAAACACCATATATTTT
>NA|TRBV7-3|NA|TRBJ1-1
CASSLVLLEALF
TGTGCCAGCAGCTTAGTCCTACTTGAAGCTCTCTTT
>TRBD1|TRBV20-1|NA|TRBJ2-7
CSAMGQGGDEQYF
TGCAGTGCTATGGGACAGGGGGGAGACGAGCAGTACTTC
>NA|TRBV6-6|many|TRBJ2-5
CASSTVQVQETQYF
TGTGCCAGCAGCACGGTCCAGGTCCAAGAGACCCAGTACTTC
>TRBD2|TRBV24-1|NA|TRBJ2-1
CATSDLRGEYNEQFF
TGTGCCACCAGTGATTTGCGGGGGGAGTACAATGAGCAGTTCTTC
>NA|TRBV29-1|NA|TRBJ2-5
CSVSWTETQYF
TGCAGCGTCTCTTGGACGGAGACCCAGTACTTC
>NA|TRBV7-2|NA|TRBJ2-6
CASRVGANVLTF
TGTGCCAGCAGGGTTGGGGCCAACGTCCTGACTTTC
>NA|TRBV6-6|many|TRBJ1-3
CASSDTRLGAGNTIYF
TGTGCCAGCAGTGACACGAGACTTGGGGCCGGAAACACCATATATTTT
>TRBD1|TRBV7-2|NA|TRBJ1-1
CASSIRDSMATGAFF
TGTGCCAGCAGTATAAGGGACAGCATGGCGACTGGGGCTTTCTTT
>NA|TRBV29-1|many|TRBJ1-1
CSVAVRPEDTEAFF
TGCAGCGTTGCGGTCCGTCCAGAGGACACTGAAGCTTTCTTT
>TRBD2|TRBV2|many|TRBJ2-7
CATNLAGVNEQYF
TGTGCCACCAACCTAGCGGGAGTGAACGAGCAGTACTTC
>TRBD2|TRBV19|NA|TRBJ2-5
CASSSLLGLAGETQYF
TGTGCCAGTAGTAGCCTACTCGGACTAGCGGGGGAGACCCAGTACTTC
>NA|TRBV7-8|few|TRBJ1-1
CASSGLGALNTEAFF
TGTGCCAGCAGCGGACTGGGGGCCCTGAACACTGAAGCTTTCTTT
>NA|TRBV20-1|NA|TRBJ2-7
CSAGSDRNYEQYF
TGCAGTGCCGGGAGCGACAGGAACTACGAGCAGTACTTC
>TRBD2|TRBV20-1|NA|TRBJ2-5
CSARVGGGTQYF
TGCAGTGCTAGAGTTGGGGGGGGGACCCAGTACTTC
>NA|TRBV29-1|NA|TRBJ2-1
CSVDPGTTDEQFF
TGCAGCGTTGACCCCGGGACCACCGATGAGCAGTTCTTC